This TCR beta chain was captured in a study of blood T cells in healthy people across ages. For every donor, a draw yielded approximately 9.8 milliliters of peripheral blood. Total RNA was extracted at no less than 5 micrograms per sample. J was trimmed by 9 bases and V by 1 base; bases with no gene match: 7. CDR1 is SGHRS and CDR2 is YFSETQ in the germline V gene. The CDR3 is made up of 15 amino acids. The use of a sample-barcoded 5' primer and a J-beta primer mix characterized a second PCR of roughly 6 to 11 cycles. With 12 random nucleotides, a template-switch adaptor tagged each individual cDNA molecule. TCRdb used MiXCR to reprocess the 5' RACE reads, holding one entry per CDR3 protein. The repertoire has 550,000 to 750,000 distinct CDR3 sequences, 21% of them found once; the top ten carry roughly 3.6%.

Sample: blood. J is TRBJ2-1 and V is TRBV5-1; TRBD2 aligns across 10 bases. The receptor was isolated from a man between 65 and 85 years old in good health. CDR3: CASSLRLAGDSEQFF. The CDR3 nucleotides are TGCGCCAGCAGCTTGAGGCTAGCGGGAGACAGTGAGCAGTTCTTC.